Reported below is one T cell receptor (beta chain). Its target antigen remains unknown. Base-call qualities are not available, and no considerably larger clone is one nucleotide away. The sample originates from a study of blood T cells in healthy people across ages (dated by TCRdb to the mid-2010s). Study-wide context: In model experiments, template switching captured about one uniquely barcoded TCR beta cDNA molecule for every two T cells. To avoid experimental bias, donors of different ages were randomly spread across the sequencing lanes. To track age-related changes in TCR beta repertoire diversity, the study relied on deep sequencing normalized with unique cDNA molecular identifiers. Donors were grouped into four age groups: young (average about 15 years), middle-aged (around 39), aged (62) and long-lived (82). Two additional independent replicas of 1 million unique cDNA reads from the same blood draw were analyzed for two donors (one aged 18 to 30 and one aged 80 or older).

The library relied on 5' RACE. The run used an Illumina HiSeq 2500. A second PCR of about 7 to 12 cycles was run with a J-beta primer mix and a sample-barcoded 5' primer. A unique molecular identifier was introduced onto each TCR beta cDNA molecule by a template-switch 5' adaptor carrying 12 random nucleotides. At least 2.5 million CDR3-containing paired-end reads were obtained from each sample. All of the RNA was converted into first-strand cDNA using the Mint cDNA synthesis kit, with a TRBC-specific oligonucleotide serving as the primer. After uracil-DNA glycosylase treatment, a first 18-cycle PCR used universal primers M1SS and BC2_uni_R on all cDNA. Regarding the original processing steps: For normalization, 1 million high-quality reads, each with a distinct molecular identifier, were randomly selected from each sample. Instead of being binned into consensus sequences, reads with shared molecular identifiers were discarded. MiTCR, run with a Q25 quality threshold and the strictest error-elimination algorithm, handled CDR3 identification, clonotype clustering and error correction. A nonparametric unseen species model with Euler transformation was used to estimate a lower bound on total TCR beta diversity. The raw public reads went through TCRdb reprocessing: fastp at Q25, MiXCR clone calling, in-frame beta chains kept. CDR3 protein duplicates are merged, each entry listing the most common genes and DNA. The V and J calls shown here were made by TCRdb, not taken from the authors' results. This sample has 550,000 to 600,000 distinct CDR3 sequences in its table, and 27% of those were observed once. Together, the top ten hold around 20% of the sample.

The research as a whole found: Observed TCR beta diversity correlated strongly with the percentage of naive T cells measured by flow cytometry. Observed TCR beta diversity per million T cells fell roughly linearly with age, and a significant reduction was already apparent by age around 40. The long-lived group showed more naive CD4+ T cells, fewer expanded clones and increased TCR diversity than the aged group, suggesting age selection. Donor CMV infection status was unknown, potentially confounding age-related changes in expanded clonotypes. Conclusive comparison of naive and antigen-experienced compartments was prevented by the profiling of bulk unsorted PBMCs. Total diversity estimates from one million sequenced T cells were considered lower bounds and underestimates.

Donors were about 36 systemically healthy Caucasian individuals from Russia aged roughly 6 to 95 years. About 10 milliliters of peripheral blood were collected from each donor into EDTA-treated Vacutainer tubes. Ficoll-Paque density-gradient centrifugation was used to isolate PBMCs, with at least 6 million obtained per sample. Trizol reagent was used to extract total RNA from PBMCs, with at least 5.5 micrograms per sample. Naive CD45RAhigh/CD27high T cell percentages were measured by flow cytometry on a PBMC aliquot from every donor. Sequenced input: blood. This clonotype originated in an older woman in good health.

The CDR3 loop reads CASSLAKFWENYGYTF. The nucleotide sequence reads TGTGCCAGCAGCTTAGCAAAATTCTGGGAGAACTATGGCTACACCTTC. The chain is encoded by TRBV7-2 joined to TRBJ1-2; a confident D gene designation cannot be given. The CDR3 numbers 16 residues from cysteine through phenylalanine. Only CDR3 DNA is held: 48 bases, read in frame from base 1. CDR1 and CDR2 are read off the germline V gene as SGHTA and FQGNSA. The V end loses 0 bases and the J end loses 2 bases, and a stretch of 13 bases separates them.